A selection of T cell receptor beta chains follows, all from one sample in a study of post-analysis software for immune sequencing data. TCRdb redid the calling of the PCR reads with MiXCR, one entry per CDR3 protein. The sample shows hundreds of thousands of distinct CDR3 sequences, approximately 59% of them seen only once. The source material was blood. The source is a girl under 10 years old with multiple sclerosis. The CDR3 runs from the conserved cysteine through the conserved F or W. D genes are given only for firm matches. The size entry is marked missing in some rows and otherwise reads once, few, many or a size class.

TRBV19	NA	NA	TRBJ1-2	TGTGCCAGTAGTACCCAAGGGGGCTATGGCTACACCTTC	CASSTQGGYGYTF
TRBV20-1	TRBD2	NA	TRBJ2-1	TGCAGTGCTAGGGCCAATGGACTAGCGGGGGGACGAGAGCAGTTCTTC	CSARANGLAGGREQFF
TRBV7-2	NA	NA	TRBJ1-5	TGTGCCAGCAGCTTAGACCCCTACAGACTACGGCATCAGCCCCAGCATTTT	CASSLDPYRLRHQPQHF
TRBV7-2	TRBD1	once	TRBJ2-1	TGTGCCAGCAGCTTGGACAGGGACTCCTACAATGAGCAGTTCTTC	CASSLDRDSYNEQFF
TRBV7-2	NA	NA	TRBJ1-1	TGTGCCAGCAGTTCAATCCCAGTCACTGAAGCTTTCTTT	CASSSIPVTEAFF
TRBV12-3/TRBV12-4	NA	few	TRBJ1-4	TGTGCCAGCAGTTTAGCGCCCAGATATGAAAAACTGTTTTTT	CASSLAPRYEKLFF
TRBV6-6	TRBD2	few	TRBJ2-1	TGTGCCAGCAGTTACGGCAAGCGGGGGGGCTCCTACAATGAGCAGTTCTTC	CASSYGKRGGSYNEQFF
TRBV7-9	NA	few	TRBJ2-3	TGTGCCAGCGGGATTAGCACAGATACGCAGTATTTT	CASGISTDTQYF
TRBV12-3/TRBV12-4	TRBD1	NA	TRBJ2-2	TGTGCCAGCAGAACCGGGACAGAGAACACCGGGGAGCTGTTTTTT	CASRTGTENTGELFF
TRBV25-1	TRBD2	NA	TRBJ2-3	TGTGCCAGCAGCGGGGCTGGGAGCGGGGGATACACAGATACGCAGTATTTT	CASSGAGSGGYTDTQYF
TRBV6-2/TRBV6-3	TRBD2	few	TRBJ2-1	TGTGCCAGCAGTTACACTAGCGGGGGGGCGCAGTTCTTC	CASSYTSGGAQFF
TRBV20-1	NA	NA	TRBJ2-7	TGCAGTGCGAGGGACTTCTACGAGCAGTACTTC	CSARDFYEQYF
TRBV29-1	TRBD1	many	TRBJ2-4	TGCAGCGCTCTCTATGGGGGACAGCCCAACATTCAGTACTTC	CSALYGGQPNIQYF
TRBV6-1	NA	NA	TRBJ2-6	TGTGCCAGCCTTACATTCTCTGGGGCCAACGTCCTGACTTTC	CASLTFSGANVLTF
TRBV10-3	TRBD1	NA	TRBJ2-5	TGTGCCATCAGGAAACAGGGGGAGGAGACCCAGTACTTC	CAIRKQGEETQYF
TRBV6-2/TRBV6-3	NA	NA	TRBJ1-1	TGTGCCAGCAGTTACTCGTTCTACCCCGGCGGGAGGCTGAACACTGAAGCTTTCTTT	CASSYSFYPGGRLNTEAFF
TRBV18	NA	NA	TRBJ2-3	TGTGCCAGCTCACCACTCGGATTGAACAGAGATACGCAGTATTTT	CASSPLGLNRDTQYF
TRBV7-2	NA	NA	TRBJ1-2	TGTGCCAGCAGCTTAGTCAGAAGCTACACCTTC	CASSLVRSYTF
TRBV6-1	NA	NA	TRBJ2-7	TGTGCCAGCAGCTACACAGGGCGCGAGCAGTACTTC	CASSYTGREQYF
TRBV24-1	NA	NA	TRBJ2-5	TGTGCCACCAGTGTTCCGGGGCAAGAGACCCAGTACTTC	CATSVPGQETQYF
TRBV11-2	TRBD2	NA	TRBJ2-7	TGTGCCAGCAGCTTAGACGGGGGGACCTACGAGCAGTACTTC	CASSLDGGTYEQYF
TRBV6-2/TRBV6-3	NA	NA	TRBJ2-7	TGTGCCAGCAGTTCCCCTCGTACACAGGGTAGGTACGAGCAGTACTTC	CASSSPRTQGRYEQYF
TRBV5-1	NA	NA	TRBJ2-1	TGCGCCAGCAGCCCAAACTCAGGGAGCAATGAGCAGTTCTTC	CASSPNSGSNEQFF
TRBV20-1	TRBD1	NA	TRBJ2-4	TGCAGCCTAACCGACAGGGTGGTAAACATTCAGTACTTC	CSLTDRVVNIQYF
TRBV7-3	NA	few	TRBJ1-1	TGTGCCAGCAGCTTAAACGGGAACACTGAAGCTTTCTTT	CASSLNGNTEAFF